A single T cell receptor (beta chain) is shown here with its context. Trimming took 4 bases from V and 2 from J, leaving 14 bases between them. The CDR3 totals 15 residues. The germline gives CDR1 LGHNA, CDR2 YNFKEQ. The record originates from a study of blood T cell repertoires in COVID-19. The assay was immunoSEQ multiplex PCR, and TCRdb's table has in-frame clones only and misses some. The sample holds roughly 86,000 clones, approximately 85% seen once. The chain employs TRBV4-2 and TRBJ2-5; the D gene is possibly TRBD2 (5 bases). The receptor's source is a woman aged 80 or older with COVID-19, enrolled during active disease. The sequencing input was peripheral blood. The CDR3 reads CASSRGSAIQETQYF. The CDR3 DNA sequence: TGTGCCAGCAGCCGGGGTAGCGCGATTCAAGAGACCCAGTACTTC.